The text below deals with one T cell receptor (beta chain). Its antigen remains unidentified. The sample belongs to a study of lymphopenia after photon versus proton radiotherapy. Study observations and caveats: In patients who died, overall survival fell as post-nadir TCR diversity dropped more. Relative stability marked proton patients; photon patients lost diversity and naive cells.

Libraries were prepared by immunoSEQ multiplex PCR; TCRdb keeps only in-frame clonotypes and omits some of them. The table lists tens of thousands of clones, more than 90% of them singletons. Germline V gene lookup returns CDR1 SGHRS and CDR2 YFSETQ. The V gene end was trimmed by 0 bases and the J gene end by 3 bases; junction bases not matched to a gene: 7. This CDR3 spans 17 amino acids. The chain joins TRBV5-1 to TRBJ2-7; 12 nucleotides line up with TRBD2. The sequenced sample was peripheral blood, obtained from a patient treated with photon-based radiotherapy. The receptor was derived from a woman in her forties or fifties with cholangiocarcinoma. CDR3 bases: TGCGCCAGCAGCTTGGGGCTTAGGACTAGCGGGGTCTACGAGCAGTACTTC. Residues: CASSLGLRTSGVYEQYF.